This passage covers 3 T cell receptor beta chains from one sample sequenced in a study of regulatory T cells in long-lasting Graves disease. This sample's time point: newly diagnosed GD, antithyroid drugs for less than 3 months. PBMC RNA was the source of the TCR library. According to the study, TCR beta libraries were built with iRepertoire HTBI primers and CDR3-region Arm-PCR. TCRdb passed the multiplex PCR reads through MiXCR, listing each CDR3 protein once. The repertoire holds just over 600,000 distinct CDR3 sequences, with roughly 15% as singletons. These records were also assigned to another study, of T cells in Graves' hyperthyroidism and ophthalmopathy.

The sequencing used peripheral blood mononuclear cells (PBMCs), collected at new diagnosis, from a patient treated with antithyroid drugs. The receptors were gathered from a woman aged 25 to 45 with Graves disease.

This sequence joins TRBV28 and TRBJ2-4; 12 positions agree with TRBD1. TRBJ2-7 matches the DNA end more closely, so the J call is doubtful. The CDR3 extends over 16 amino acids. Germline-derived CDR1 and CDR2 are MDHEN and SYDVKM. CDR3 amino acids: CAILSSGTGGYYEQYF. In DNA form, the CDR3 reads TGTGCCATCCTTTCCTCCGGGACAGGGGGCTACTACGAGCAGTACTTC.

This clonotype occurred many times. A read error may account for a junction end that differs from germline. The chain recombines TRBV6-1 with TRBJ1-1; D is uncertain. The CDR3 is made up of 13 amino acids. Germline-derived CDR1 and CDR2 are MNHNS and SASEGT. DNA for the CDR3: TGCGCCAGCAGTGTTGGACTTAACACTGAAGCTTTCTTT. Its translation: CASSVGLNTEAFF.

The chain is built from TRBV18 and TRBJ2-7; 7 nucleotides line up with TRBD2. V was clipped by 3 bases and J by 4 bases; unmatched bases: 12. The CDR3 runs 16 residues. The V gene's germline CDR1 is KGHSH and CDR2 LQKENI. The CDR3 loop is CASSPISVGGLYEQYF. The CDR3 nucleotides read TGTGCCAGCTCACCTATTAGCGTGGGAGGGCTTTACGAGCAGTACTTC.